The present entry profiles one TCR beta chain with its context. Antigen unknown. This specimen belongs to a study of cytomegalovirus exposure and HLA in healthy donors. V gave up 3 bases and J gave up 6 bases, with 23 bases separating them. Germline-derived CDR1 and CDR2 are KGHSH and LQKENI. The CDR3 sequence is 17 residues long. Study-wide points: With later analysis, a missense DCLRE1C variant became linked to TCR beta V- and J-gene trimming. Researchers reported that a few CMV-associated chains were confirmed in vitro as CMV antigen-specific.

PCR amplification relied on 60 Vbeta primers (plus 13 Jbeta primers). Method: immunoSEQ multiplex PCR; TCRdb's copy keeps in-frame clones and lacks some. This table has 170,000 or so clones, 84% appearing once. The TCR comes from a man aged 18 to 29 in good health and CMV-seronegative. The J gene is TRBJ1-2, the V gene TRBV18; possibly TRBD1 for D (6 bases). The sequenced sample consisted of PBMCs. The CDR3 bases are TGTGCCAGCTCACCCAGCGGGGGGGGCGTTGAGGGAAATGGCTACACCTTC. This encodes CASSPSGGGVEGNGYTF.